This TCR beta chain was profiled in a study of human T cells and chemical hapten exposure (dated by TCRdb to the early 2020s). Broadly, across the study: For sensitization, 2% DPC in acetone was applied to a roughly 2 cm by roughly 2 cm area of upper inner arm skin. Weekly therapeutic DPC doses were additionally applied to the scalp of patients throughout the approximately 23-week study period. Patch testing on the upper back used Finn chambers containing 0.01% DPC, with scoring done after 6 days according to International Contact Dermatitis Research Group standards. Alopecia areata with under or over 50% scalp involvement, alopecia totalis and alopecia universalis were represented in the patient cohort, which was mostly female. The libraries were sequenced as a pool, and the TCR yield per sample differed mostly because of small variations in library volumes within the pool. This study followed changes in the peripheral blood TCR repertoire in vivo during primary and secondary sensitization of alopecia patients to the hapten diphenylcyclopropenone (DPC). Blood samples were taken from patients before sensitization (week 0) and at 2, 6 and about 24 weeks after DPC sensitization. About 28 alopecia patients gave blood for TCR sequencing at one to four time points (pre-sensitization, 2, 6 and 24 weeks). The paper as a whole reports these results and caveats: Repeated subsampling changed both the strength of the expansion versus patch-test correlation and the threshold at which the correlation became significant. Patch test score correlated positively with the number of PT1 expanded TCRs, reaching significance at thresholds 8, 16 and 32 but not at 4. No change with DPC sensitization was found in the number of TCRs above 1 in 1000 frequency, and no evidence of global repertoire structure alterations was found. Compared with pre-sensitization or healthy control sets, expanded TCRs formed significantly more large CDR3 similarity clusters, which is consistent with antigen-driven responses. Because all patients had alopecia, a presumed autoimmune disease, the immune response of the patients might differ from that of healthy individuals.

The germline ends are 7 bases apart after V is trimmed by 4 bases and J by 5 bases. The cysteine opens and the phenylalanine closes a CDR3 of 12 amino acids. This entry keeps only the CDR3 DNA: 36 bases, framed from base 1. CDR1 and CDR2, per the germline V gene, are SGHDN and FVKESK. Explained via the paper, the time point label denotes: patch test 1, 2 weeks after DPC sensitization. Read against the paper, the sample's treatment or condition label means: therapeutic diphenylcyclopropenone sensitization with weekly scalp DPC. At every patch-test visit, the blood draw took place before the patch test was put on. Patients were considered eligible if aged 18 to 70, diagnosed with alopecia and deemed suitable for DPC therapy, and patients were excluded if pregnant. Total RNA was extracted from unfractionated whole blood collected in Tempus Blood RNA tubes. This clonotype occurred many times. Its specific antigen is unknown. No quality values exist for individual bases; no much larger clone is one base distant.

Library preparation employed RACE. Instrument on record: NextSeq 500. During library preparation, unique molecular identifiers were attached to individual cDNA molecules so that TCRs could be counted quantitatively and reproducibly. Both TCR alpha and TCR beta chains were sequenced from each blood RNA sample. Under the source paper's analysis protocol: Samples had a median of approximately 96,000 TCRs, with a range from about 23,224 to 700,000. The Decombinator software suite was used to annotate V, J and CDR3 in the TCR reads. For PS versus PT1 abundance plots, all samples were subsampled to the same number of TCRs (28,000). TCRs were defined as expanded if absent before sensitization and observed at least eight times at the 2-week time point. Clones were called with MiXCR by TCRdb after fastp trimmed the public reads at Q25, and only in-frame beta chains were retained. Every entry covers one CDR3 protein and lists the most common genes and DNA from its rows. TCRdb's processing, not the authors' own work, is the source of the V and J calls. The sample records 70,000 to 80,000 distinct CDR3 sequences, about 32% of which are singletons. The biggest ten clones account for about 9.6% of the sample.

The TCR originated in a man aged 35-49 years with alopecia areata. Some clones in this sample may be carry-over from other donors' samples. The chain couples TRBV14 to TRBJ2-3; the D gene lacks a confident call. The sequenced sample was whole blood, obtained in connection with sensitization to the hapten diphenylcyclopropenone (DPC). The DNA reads TGTGCCAGCAGCCTCCACAGAGATACGCAGTATTTT. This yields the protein CASSLHRDTQYF.